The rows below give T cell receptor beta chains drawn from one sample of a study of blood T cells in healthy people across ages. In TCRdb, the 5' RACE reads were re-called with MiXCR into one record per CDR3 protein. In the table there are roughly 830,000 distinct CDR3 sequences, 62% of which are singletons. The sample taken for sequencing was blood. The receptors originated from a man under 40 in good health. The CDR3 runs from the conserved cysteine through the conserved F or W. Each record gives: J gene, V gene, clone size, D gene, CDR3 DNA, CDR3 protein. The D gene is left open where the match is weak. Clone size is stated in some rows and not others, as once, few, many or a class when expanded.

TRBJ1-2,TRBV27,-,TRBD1,TGTGCCAGCGGTGGACAGGGTGGCTACACCTTC,CASGGQGGYTF
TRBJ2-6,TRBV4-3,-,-,TGCGCCAGCAGCCAAGAAGAGGGGTTAGGAGGGGCCAACGTCCTGACTTTC,CASSQEEGLGGANVLTF
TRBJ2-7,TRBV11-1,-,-,TGTGCCAGCAGAGGACAGTCTCCCAACGAGCAGTACTTC,CASRGQSPNEQYF
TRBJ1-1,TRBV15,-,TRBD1,TGTGCCACCAGCAGAGACGGGACAGCTGGTGAAGCTTTCTTT,CATSRDGTAGEAFF
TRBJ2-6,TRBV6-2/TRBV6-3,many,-,TGTGCCAGCAGTCTACAGGGTGCAGGGGCCAACGTCCTGACTTTC,CASSLQGAGANVLTF
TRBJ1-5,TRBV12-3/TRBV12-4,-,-,TGTGCCAGCAGTAGAACAGGAAACAATCAGCCCCAGCATTTT,CASSRTGNNQPQHF
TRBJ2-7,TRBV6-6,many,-,TGTGCCAGCAGTCCACAGGGGAGGAACGAGCAGTACTTC,CASSPQGRNEQYF
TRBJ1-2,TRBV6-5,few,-,TGTGCCAGCAGTTGGAGACAGGTGGATGGCTACACCTTC,CASSWRQVDGYTF
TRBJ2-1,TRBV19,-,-,TGTGCCAGTAGTACCAGATCCAACCCGTCTCAGTTCTTC,CASSTRSNPSQFF
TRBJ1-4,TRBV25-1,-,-,TGTGCCAGCCCCCTACAGTCAACTAATGAAGAACTGTTTTTT,CASPLQSTNEELFF
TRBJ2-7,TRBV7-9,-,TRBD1,TGTGCCAGCAGCTTAGGTGCTGGACAGGGAGCGAACGAGCAGTACTTC,CASSLGAGQGANEQYF
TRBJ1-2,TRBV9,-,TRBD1,TGTGCCAGCAGCGCTCCTGAGGGACAGGTAGAAGGCGGCTACACCTTC,CASSAPEGQVEGGYTF
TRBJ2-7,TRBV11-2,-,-,TGTGCCAGCAGCTTAGATCCAAGCAGCACCTACGAGCAGTACTTC,CASSLDPSSTYEQYF
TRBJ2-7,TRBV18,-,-,TGTGCCAGCTCACCACCCCAGGGGCAAAACGAGCAGTACTTC,CASSPPQGQNEQYF
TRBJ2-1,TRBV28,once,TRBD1,TGTGCCACCCCGGGACAGGGCGGTGAGCAGTCCTTC,CATPGQGGEQSF
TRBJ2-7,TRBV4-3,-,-,TGCGCCAGCAGCCTCAGTCCCGGGACGGGGAGCTCCTACGAGCAGTACTTC,CASSLSPGTGSSYEQYF
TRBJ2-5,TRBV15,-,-,TGTGCCACCAGCGACGGTGGCAGGGGCCTCAAGGAGACCCAGTACTTC,CATSDGGRGLKETQYF
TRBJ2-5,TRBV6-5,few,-,TGTGCCAGCAGTTACGGGCCCCACCAAGAGACCCAGTACTTC,CASSYGPHQETQYF
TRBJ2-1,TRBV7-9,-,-,TGTGCCAGCAGCAACGACAGATACAATGAGCAGTTCTTC,CASSNDRYNEQFF
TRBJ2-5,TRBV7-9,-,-,TGTGCCAGCAGCCCAGGGGACACCAAGGAGACCCAGTACTTC,CASSPGDTKETQYF
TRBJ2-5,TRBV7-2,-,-,TGTGCCAGCAGCTTAAATAACGGTCCGGACACCCAGTACTTC,CASSLNNGPDTQYF
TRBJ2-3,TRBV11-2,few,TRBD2,TGTGCCAGCAGCTTATTGCCACTAGCGGGGGTTAGCACAGATACGCAGTATTTT,CASSLLPLAGVSTDTQYF
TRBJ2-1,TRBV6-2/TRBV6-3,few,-,TGTGCCAGCAGTCACCCAGGTGTCAATGAGCAGTTCTTC,CASSHPGVNEQFF
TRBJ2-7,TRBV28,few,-,TGTGCCAGCAGGGCGGGGCGAGTCGAGCAGTACTTC,CASRAGRVEQYF
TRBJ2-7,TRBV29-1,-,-,TGCAGCGTGAGCGTTTTCAGGGACGAGCAGTACTTC,CSVSVFRDEQYF
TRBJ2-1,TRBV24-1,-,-,TGTGCCACCAGTGACCAAGCTAGAGGGGGGAATGAGCAGTTCTTC,CATSDQARGGNEQFF
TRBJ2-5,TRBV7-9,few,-,TGTGCCAGCAGCCAGACTAGAGTCCTTCAAGAGACCCAGTACTTC,CASSQTRVLQETQYF
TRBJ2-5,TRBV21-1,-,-,TGTGCCAGCAGCAACATCCACCCGGGGAGCGAGACCCAGTACTTC,CASSNIHPGSETQYF
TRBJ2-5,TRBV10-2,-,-,TGCGCCAGCAGTGATGCGGCGGGTGCAGAGACCCAGTACTTC,CASSDAAGAETQYF
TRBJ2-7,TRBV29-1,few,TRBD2,TGCAGCGTTGCATCGGGACTAGCGGCCTACGAGCAGTACTTC,CSVASGLAAYEQYF
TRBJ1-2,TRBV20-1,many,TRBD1,TGCAGTGGCCGACAGGGAGGAAGCTATGGCTACACCTTC,CSGRQGGSYGYTF
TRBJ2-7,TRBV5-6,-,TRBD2,TGTGCCAGCAGCGGTACCCGACTAGCGCACTACGAGCAGTACTTC,CASSGTRLAHYEQYF
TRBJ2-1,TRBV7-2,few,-,TGTGCCAGCAGCCCCCGGGACTCCGCCCAGGATTACCGGGGTGAGCAGTTCTTC,CASSPRDSAQDYRGEQFF
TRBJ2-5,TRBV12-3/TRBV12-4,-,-,TGTGCCAGCAGTTGGCCGAGCAGGGATATTGAAGAGACCCAGTACTTC,CASSWPSRDIEETQYF
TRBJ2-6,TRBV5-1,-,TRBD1,TGCGCCAGCAGCTTGACCGGGACAGGGGGAGCTGGGGCCAACGTCCTGACTTTC,CASSLTGTGGAGANVLTF
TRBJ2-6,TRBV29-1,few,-,TGCAGCGTAGAGAGACAGGTTTCTGGGGCCAACGTCCTGACTTTC,CSVERQVSGANVLTF
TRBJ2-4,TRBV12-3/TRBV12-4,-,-,TGTGCCAGCAGTCCTGAGGTGGGCAGGGTAAGAAACATTCAGTACTTC,CASSPEVGRVRNIQYF
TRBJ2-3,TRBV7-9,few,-,TGTGCCAGCAGCTTTCAGGGGAGCACAGATACGCAGTATTTT,CASSFQGSTDTQYF
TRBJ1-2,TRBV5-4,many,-,TGTGCCAGCAGCCCGGGAGCAGCCTATGGCTACACCTTC,CASSPGAAYGYTF
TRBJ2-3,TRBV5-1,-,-,TGCGCCAGCGGAGCTCGACACACAGATACGCAGTATTTT,CASGARHTDTQYF
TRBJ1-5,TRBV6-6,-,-,TGTGCCGGCAGGGGCAATAGCAATCAGCCCCAGCATTTT,CAGRGNSNQPQHF
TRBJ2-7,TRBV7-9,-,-,TGTGCCAGCAGCTTAGATATACAGGTTTCCTACGAGCAGTACTTC,CASSLDIQVSYEQYF
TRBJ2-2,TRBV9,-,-,TGTGCCAGCAGCATCAGCGTGGGGGGGCTCACCGGGGAGCTGTTTTTT,CASSISVGGLTGELFF